Each of the 22 T cell receptor beta chains below was sequenced from the same sample in a study of memory CD4+ T cells and cytomegalovirus serostatus. The repertoire was sequenced with immunoSEQ multiplex PCR; TCRdb's copy has only in-frame clones and lacks some. The data show about 56,000 clones, 82% seen once. The sort gate was single viable CD3+CD4+CD8-CD45RO+ cells for memory CD4+ T cells. Sequenced material: memory CD4+ T cells from blood. These receptors all come from an adult in good health and CMV-seronegative.

A few counts support this clone. The V gene is TRBV7-2, the J gene TRBJ1-2; D may be TRBD1 (5 bases). The CDR3 has 14 residues. Germline CDR1 reads SGHTA; CDR2 reads FQGNSA. Trimming removed 7 bases at V and 4 bases at J, with 16 bases between. The CDR3 sequence: CASTLSGGTYGYTF. The CDR3 nucleotides are TGTGCCAGCACCCTTAGTGGAGGGACCTATGGCTACACCTTC.

The chain joins TRBV7-2 to TRBJ1-2, with 8 bases fitting TRBD1. Germline V gives CDR1 SGHTA, CDR2 FQGNSA. The CDR3 loop spans 17 amino acids. Losses at the gene ends were 1 base for V and 7 bases for J; bases not matched to a gene: 14. CDR3 loop: CASSLVGRGLGSSGYTF. The CDR3 DNA follows: TGTGCCAGCAGCTTAGTGGGCAGGGGGCTGGGATCGAGTGGCTACACCTTC.

The rearrangement uses TRBV5-4 and TRBJ2-5; possibly TRBD2 for D (6 bases). This CDR3 has 14 residues. Germline-derived CDR1 and CDR2 are SGHNT and YYREEE (reference sequence). V was trimmed by 9 bases and J by 2 bases, leaving 17 bases between them. The CDR3 DNA follows: TGTGCCACCATACGGGCCGGGGGTCAAGAGACCCAGTACTTC. Its translation: CATIRAGGQETQYF.

This chain links TRBV30 with TRBJ1-5; 8 bases match TRBD1. Germline V gives CDR1 GTSNPN, CDR2 SVGIG (reference sequence). CDR3 size: 13 residues. V gave up 1 base and J gave up 6 bases; unmatched junction bases: 2. The CDR3 nucleotides are TGTGCCTGGAGTGCAACAGGGGGTCAGCCCCAGCATTTT. Residues: CAWSATGGQPQHF.

This clone was observed a few times. The chain carries TRBV5-4 and TRBJ2-1, with 11 bases aligning to TRBD1. The trim removed 4 bases at V and 2 bases at J, leaving 5 bases unmatched. CDR1 is SGHNT and CDR2 is YYREEE in the germline V gene (reference sequence). The CDR3 sequence is 16 residues long. The CDR3 sequence is CASSKGTGGTYNEQFF. In DNA form, the CDR3 reads TGTGCCAGCAGCAAAGGGACAGGGGGAACCTACAATGAGCAGTTCTTC.

This rearrangement joins TRBV5-1 to TRBJ2-7, with D possibly TRBD1 on 6 matching bases. Trimming took off 3 bases at V and 1 base at J, with 23 bases between the two ends. Germline values: CDR1 SGHRS, CDR2 YFSETQ. This CDR3 contains 18 residues. CDR3 sequence: CASSSGNANYRVSYEQYF. Here the CDR3 DNA reads TGCGCCAGCAGCTCAGGAAACGCTAATTACAGGGTTTCCTACGAGCAGTACTTC.

This rearrangement joins TRBV11-2 to TRBJ1-5, with TRBD1 matching over 8 bases. Germline values: CDR1 SGHAT, CDR2 FQNNGV. This CDR3 has 14 amino acids. With 1 base clipped from V and 7 bases from J, the junction kept 3 bases outside the gene matches. The CDR3 region is CASSLGQGRQPQHF. The CDR3 DNA reads as TGTGCCAGCAGCTTAGGACAGGGGAGGCAGCCCCAGCATTTT.

V usage is TRBV9 and J usage is TRBJ2-5; D unclear. Per germline, CDR1 SGDLS and CDR2 YYNGEE. The CDR3 runs to 14 residues. V was shortened by 0 bases and J by 1 base, with 7 bases between the two germline ends. CDR3 loop: CASSVGHIQETQYF. CDR3 sequence (DNA): TGTGCCAGCAGCGTAGGGCATATCCAAGAGACCCAGTACTTC.

The sample holds a few counts of this clone. The chain employs TRBV16 and TRBJ1-1; TRBD1 might be the D (5 bases). CDR3 size: 16 residues. Germline V CDR1 and CDR2: KGHSY, FQNENV. V lost 2 bases to trimming and J lost 0 bases, with 13 bases between them. The CDR3 region has the DNA TGTGCCAGCAGCCAAGGTGTAGGGGCTGTGAACACTGAAGCTTTCTTT. Translating gives CASSQGVGAVNTEAFF.

The chain combines TRBV4-2 with TRBJ2-7; 12 bases fit TRBD2. V was pared by 0 bases and J by 4 bases, with 1 base of the junction left unmatched. This CDR3 has 15 residues. CDR1 and CDR2 from the germline V gene are LGHNA and YNFKEQ. The CDR3 is CASSQDGTSGYEQYF. CDR3 DNA sequence: TGTGCCAGCAGCCAAGACGGGACTAGCGGGTACGAGCAGTACTTC.

The chain employs TRBV9 and TRBJ1-1; possibly TRBD1 for D (5 bases). The ends were cut back, 3 bases at V and 3 bases at J, with 12 bases in the middle. Looked up from germline, CDR1 is SGDLS and CDR2 is YYNGEE. This CDR3 spans 14 amino acids. The CDR3 DNA is TGTGCCAGCAGCGCCCGTGGGGGGGACACTGAAGCTTTCTTT. Protein product: CASSARGGDTEAFF.

For this clone: A junction end diverges from the germline sequence, so it may reflect a read error. The V and J genes are TRBV7-7 and TRBJ2-2; D gene uncertain. The CDR3 totals 16 residues. Germline CDR1 reads SSHAT; CDR2 reads FNYEAQ (reference sequence). CDR3 DNA: TGTGCTAGCAGCCCCGGGCGGCTGGTTAACACCGGGGAGCTGTTTTTT. Protein: CASSPGRLVNTGELFF.

This clone was observed a handful of times. The V call is TRBV6-6, the J call TRBJ1-5; D is undetermined. This CDR3 contains 13 residues. Trimming stripped 6 bases from V and 1 base from J, with 7 bases between. Germline V lookup: CDR1 MNHNY, CDR2 SVGAGI (reference sequence). The CDR3 DNA sequence: TGTGCCAGCAGACAGACCAGCAATCAGCCCCAGCATTTT. This codes for CASRQTSNQPQHF.

V is TRBV6-5 and J is TRBJ2-2; the D gene could be TRBD1 or TRBD2 (5 bases each). Germline V gene lookup returns CDR1 MNHEY and CDR2 SVGAGI. This CDR3 is 16 amino acids long. With 3 bases removed from V and 4 bases from J, the gap between germline ends came to 15 bases. CDR3 residues: CASSYNRGQATGELFF. The DNA for the CDR3 is TGTGCCAGCAGTTATAACCGGGGCCAGGCCACCGGGGAGCTGTTTTTT.

The V gene is TRBV6-4, the J gene TRBJ2-2; D could derive from TRBD1 or TRBD2 (6 bases each). V was clipped by 2 bases and J by 4 bases, with 8 bases between them. The CDR3 length is 14 residues. Germline-derived CDR1 and CDR2 are MRHNA and SNTAGT. In DNA, the CDR3 is TGTGCCAGCAGTGACAAGGGGGGCACCGGGGAGCTGTTTTTT. Translation gives CASSDKGGTGELFF.

This chain uses TRBV21-1 with TRBJ2-7; TRBD1 is the table's D call and was not checked against the DNA. TRBV21-1 corresponds to a pseudogene. The CDR3 length is 16 residues. CDR3 sequence (DNA): TGTGCCAGCAGCAAAGGGGCCTCATTTCACCCCTACGAGCAGTACTTC. Its protein product is CASSKGASFHPYEQYF.

This clone was recorded once. This chain joins TRBV5-1 and TRBJ2-3; D might be TRBD2 (6 bases). V was trimmed by 0 bases and J by 2 bases, leaving 19 bases between them. The CDR3 spans 18 residues. Germline CDR1 reads SGHRS; CDR2 reads YFSETQ. CDR3 sequence: CASSLGLLAGTSTDTQYF. CDR3 DNA: TGCGCCAGCAGCTTGGGGTTACTAGCAGGAACGTCCACAGATACGCAGTATTTT.

The chain uses TRBV28 and TRBJ1-2, with D unresolved. CDR3 size: 13 residues. V was trimmed by 4 bases and J by 2 bases, leaving 8 bases between them. Germline assignment: CDR1 MDHEN and CDR2 SYDVKM. DNA for the CDR3: TGTGCCAGCAGTTATGCAGCCAACTATGGCTACACCTTC. It yields the protein CASSYAANYGYTF.

This sequence joins TRBV25-1 and TRBJ2-7, with D tentatively TRBD1 (6 bases). The CDR3 is 13 amino acids. Trimming shortened V by 6 bases and J by 0 bases, and 9 bases separated the two germline ends. Germline-derived CDR1 and CDR2 are MGHDK and SYGVNS. This CDR3 is CASSRTASYEQYF. DNA of the CDR3: TGTGCCAGCAGCCGGACAGCCTCCTACGAGCAGTACTTC.

The rearrangement joins TRBV21-1 to TRBJ1-5; the D call in the table, TRBD1, was not verified against the DNA. TRBV21-1 is a recognized pseudogene. This CDR3 spans 18 amino acids. CDR3 nucleotides: TGTGCCAGCATCAGACAGGGGGCGCAACCCTATAGCAATCAGCCCCAGCATTTT. Protein sequence: CASIRQGAQPYSNQPQHF.

This clone came up a few times. This chain uses TRBV7-6 with TRBJ2-5; D might be TRBD2 (6 bases). Germline values: CDR1 SGHVS, CDR2 FNYEAQ. The CDR3 spans 13 residues. V lost 3 bases to trimming and J lost 5 bases, with 10 bases between them. Written as DNA, the CDR3 is TGTGCCAGCAGCTTTACCCGGGGGGAGACCCAGTACTTC. As protein: CASSFTRGETQYF.

For the CDR3, the DNA is TGTGCCAGCAGCCAAAACAGCAATTCACCCCTCCACTTT. This sequence encodes CASSQNSNSPLHF. V usage is TRBV7-2 and J usage is TRBJ1-6; no firm D call. V dropped 5 bases and J dropped 7 bases, with 9 bases sitting between them. Germline lookup yields CDR1 SGHTA and CDR2 FQGNSA. This CDR3 spans 13 amino acids.